This T cell receptor (beta chain) was sequenced in a study of OX40 agonist ivuxolimab in advanced cancers. Study-level background: Past anti-PD-1, anti-PD-L1 or anti-CTLA-4 therapy was accepted, and roughly 38% had received some.

The CDR3 consists of 12 residues. V lost 4 bases and J lost 3, with 7 bases in between. Germline-derived CDR1 and CDR2 are SGHDT and YYEEEE. The method was immunoSEQ multiplex PCR; TCRdb's version includes in-frame clones alone and lacks a portion of them. Here the sample spans about 110,000 clones, 91% being singletons. The rearrangement joins TRBV5-6 to TRBJ1-2; D gene ambiguous. Sequencing used CD4+ or CD8+ T cells sorted from blood, obtained in a trial of the OX40 agonist ivuxolimab. The receptor comes from an adult with an advanced solid tumor such as melanoma, head and neck, liver or kidney cancer. CDR3 amino acids: CASSIVDYGYTF. The DNA of the CDR3 is TGTGCCAGCAGCATAGTAGACTATGGCTACACCTTC.